Listed below are T cell receptor beta chains from one sample, sequenced in a study of post-analysis software for immune sequencing data. One entry per CDR3 protein results from TCRdb running MiXCR on the PCR reads. The data hold about 430,000 distinct CDR3 sequences, with more than 30% observed a single time. What was sequenced was blood. The source is a girl aged 2-10 years with multiple sclerosis. Each CDR3 is given with its conserved first and last residue. The order of the fields is J gene, D gene, clone size, V gene, CDR3 protein, CDR3 DNA. D genes are given only for firm matches. Expanded clones are given a class, and other clones once, few, many or no size at all.

j_gene: TRBJ2-1; d_gene: .; abundance: .; v_gene: TRBV5-1; CDR3aa: CASSSLDSRSYNEQFF; CDR3nt: TGCGCCAGCAGCTCCCTCGACAGTAGATCCTACAATGAGCAGTTCTTC
j_gene: TRBJ1-2; d_gene: TRBD1; abundance: .; v_gene: TRBV9; CDR3aa: CASSASGTGGNYGYTF; CDR3nt: TGTGCCAGCAGCGCCTCCGGGACAGGGGGTAACTATGGCTACACCTTC
j_gene: TRBJ2-7; d_gene: .; abundance: .; v_gene: TRBV6-2/TRBV6-3; CDR3aa: CASSYSKGSEQYF; CDR3nt: TGTGCCAGCAGTTACTCGAAGGGGTCCGAGCAGTACTTC
j_gene: TRBJ2-7; d_gene: TRBD2; abundance: .; v_gene: TRBV20-1; CDR3aa: CSALLADRAYEQYF; CDR3nt: TGCAGTGCTCTCCTAGCGGACCGAGCCTACGAGCAGTACTTC
j_gene: TRBJ2-1; d_gene: TRBD2; abundance: .; v_gene: TRBV29-1; CDR3aa: CSVEGGTSGSVISNEQFF; CDR3nt: TGCAGCGTTGAAGGGGGGACTAGCGGGAGTGTGATATCCAATGAGCAGTTCTTC
j_gene: TRBJ2-4; d_gene: TRBD2; abundance: .; v_gene: TRBV27; CDR3aa: CASSRSGAKNIQYF; CDR3nt: TGTGCCAGCAGTCGTAGCGGGGCCAAAAACATTCAGTACTTC
j_gene: TRBJ2-7; d_gene: .; abundance: .; v_gene: TRBV29-1; CDR3aa: CSVFRDSSYEQYF; CDR3nt: TGCAGCGTTTTCCGGGACTCCTCCTACGAGCAGTACTTC
j_gene: TRBJ1-5; d_gene: TRBD1; abundance: many; v_gene: TRBV28; CDR3aa: CASRTTGDLQPQHF; CDR3nt: TGTGCCAGCAGAACCACAGGGGACTTGCAGCCCCAGCATTTT
j_gene: TRBJ2-5; d_gene: .; abundance: .; v_gene: TRBV3-1; CDR3aa: CASSRTGYQETQYF; CDR3nt: TGTGCCAGCAGCCGAACAGGGTACCAAGAGACCCAGTACTTC
j_gene: TRBJ1-1; d_gene: .; abundance: .; v_gene: TRBV7-8; CDR3aa: CASSLSFLKNTEAFF; CDR3nt: TGTGCCAGCAGCTTATCCTTTCTAAAGAACACTGAAGCTTTCTTT
j_gene: TRBJ2-3; d_gene: .; abundance: .; v_gene: TRBV29-1; CDR3aa: CSVGGDIGYTQYF; CDR3nt: TGCAGCGTTGGGGGCGACATTGGGTATACGCAGTATTTT
j_gene: TRBJ2-3; d_gene: TRBD2; abundance: .; v_gene: TRBV7-9; CDR3aa: CASSLGVAGDTDTQYF; CDR3nt: TGTGCCAGCAGCTTAGGGGTAGCGGGGGACACAGATACGCAGTATTTT
j_gene: TRBJ2-7; d_gene: .; abundance: .; v_gene: TRBV20-1; CDR3aa: CSATVSSYEQYF; CDR3nt: TGCAGTGCGACGGTTTCATCCTACGAGCAGTACTTC
j_gene: TRBJ2-4; d_gene: .; abundance: few; v_gene: TRBV4-3; CDR3aa: CASSQDRDIQYF; CDR3nt: TGCGCCAGCAGCCAAGATCGGGACATTCAGTACTTC
j_gene: TRBJ1-6; d_gene: .; abundance: once; v_gene: TRBV5-1; CDR3aa: CASNRDSNSPLHF; CDR3nt: TGCGCCAGCAACCGGGACTCGAATTCACCCCTCCACTTT
j_gene: TRBJ2-7; d_gene: .; abundance: few; v_gene: TRBV6-5; CDR3aa: CASSYSARGSYEQYF; CDR3nt: TGTGCCAGCAGTTACTCAGCTCGGGGTAGCTACGAGCAGTACTTC